This TCR beta chain was captured in a study of cytomegalovirus exposure and HLA in healthy donors. PCR primers comprised 60 Vbeta and 13 Jbeta primers. Some clones are missing from TCRdb's copy, which holds only in-frame ones; the method was immunoSEQ multiplex PCR. The sample lists about 200,000 clones, 70% occurring once. Germline values: CDR1 SGDLS, CDR2 YYNGEE. This CDR3 contains 14 residues. V lost 5 bases to trimming and J lost 4 bases, with 15 bases between them. Comments on this clone: Within the sample, other DNA sequences also encode this same CDR3.

This clonotype originated in a man in his forties in good health and CMV-seropositive. The chain joins TRBV9 to TRBJ2-5; D may be TRBD2 (5 bases). Sequencing was performed on PBMCs. The CDR3 DNA reads as TGTGCCAGCAGTGACCCCGAGGGTGGAGAGACCCAGTACTTC. As protein: CASSDPEGGETQYF.